Detailed here is one T cell receptor beta chain. Its antigen remains unknown. The primer mix had 60 Vbeta and 13 Jbeta primers. Here immunoSEQ multiplex PCR was the method, and the copy in TCRdb shows in-frame clones only, minus some. The sample carries 85,000 to 130,000 clones, over 9% recorded once. V trimming: 5 bases; J trimming: 6 bases; junction bases outside the gene matches: 6. The CDR3 covers 15 residues. Germline CDR1 reads MNHEY; CDR2 reads SVGAGI. These data originate in a study of cytomegalovirus exposure and HLA in healthy donors. Study-wide context: T cells numbering around 180 million yielded approximately 120 million unique TCR beta sequences in an earlier analysis. General observations from the study: It was reportedly the case that the classifier diagnosed cytomegalovirus status with high specificity and sensitivity. As confirmed in vitro, a few CMV-associated chains were specific for CMV antigens.

The receptor was isolated from a man aged 40-49 years in good health and CMV-seropositive. Sample: PBMCs. The rearrangement uses TRBV6-5 and TRBJ2-1; 11 bases agree with TRBD2. The CDR3 DNA is TGTGCCAGCAGTGCCACGGGACTAGCGGTCAATGAGCAGTTCTTC. Translated: CASSATGLAVNEQFF.